Following are 29 T cell receptor beta chains from one sample sequenced in a study of blood T cell repertoires in COVID-19. Method: immunoSEQ multiplex PCR; TCRdb's copy keeps in-frame clones and lacks some. The profile covers roughly 300,000 clones, with over 75% appearing a single time and approximately 5.3% taken by the ten largest. Sequencing input: PBMCs or T cells enriched from blood (not recorded which). Receptor source: a woman aged 25-40 years who had recovered from COVID-19.

The rearrangement links TRBV2 to TRBJ1-6; D gene ambiguous. The CDR3 loop spans 11 amino acids. Between the trimmed V and J ends, which lost 7 bases and 4 bases, there was a span of 2 bases. The germline V gene encodes CDR1 SNHLY and CDR2 FYNNEI. CDR3 nucleotide sequence: TGTGCCAGCACATATAATTCACCCCTCCACTTT. Protein product: CASTYNSPLHF.

This sequence joins TRBV11-2 and TRBJ1-1; D may be TRBD1 (5 bases). Germline values: CDR1 SGHAT, CDR2 FQNNGV. V was pared by 4 bases and J by 11 bases, with 11 bases between. The CDR3 covers 11 residues. CDR3 sequence reads: CASSSWGGAFF. DNA for the CDR3: TGTGCCAGCAGCTCATGGGGGGGTGCTTTCTTT.

This rearrangement joins TRBV4-2 to TRBJ2-1, with TRBD2 as a possible D gene (6 bases). Deletions cut 0 bases from V and 6 bases from J, with 12 bases between. The CDR3 runs 15 residues. Germline V gene data show CDR1 as LGHNA and CDR2 as YNFKEQ. CDR3 nucleotide sequence: TGTGCCAGCAGCCAAGATCGCGGGGCGGGCAATGAGCAGTTCTTC. This encodes CASSQDRGAGNEQFF.

At least ten counts were recorded for this clone. V usage is TRBV5-1 and J usage is TRBJ2-7; D is possibly TRBD1 (6 bases). Germline V CDR1 and CDR2: SGHRS, YFSETQ. The CDR3 is 14 amino acids. The V end lost 0 bases, the J end lost 5 bases, and 12 bases lay between the germline ends. CDR3 loop: CASSLALAGDEQYF. DNA for the CDR3: TGCGCCAGCAGCTTGGCCTTGGCAGGGGACGAGCAGTACTTC.

This clone turned up a few times. This chain uses TRBV19 with TRBJ1-2, with D tentatively TRBD1 (5 bases). The length of the CDR3 is 15 residues. Germline loops: CDR1 LNHDA, CDR2 SQIVND (reference sequence). V lost 6 bases to trimming and J lost 5 bases, with 19 bases between them. The DNA for the CDR3 is TGTGCCAGTAGCCCCTATCGGCAGGGTAATTATGGCTACACCTTC. As protein: CASSPYRQGNYGYTF.

This clone was picked up one time. The V gene is TRBV4-1, the J gene TRBJ1-2; TRBD1 is a possible D gene (6 bases). Trimming cost V 3 bases and J 6 bases, with 11 bases left between them. The germline V gene has CDR1 MGHRA and CDR2 YSYEKL. The CDR3 consists of 13 residues. This CDR3 reads CASSQSGVDGYTF. The CDR3 region has the DNA TGCGCCAGCAGCCAGTCAGGGGTTGATGGCTACACCTTC.

V and J are TRBV14 and TRBJ2-1; possible D gene TRBD1, 6 bases. Germline-derived CDR1 and CDR2 are SGHDN and FVKESK. The CDR3 totals 17 residues. The V end was cut by 0 bases, the J end by 10 bases, with 22 bases between. DNA for the CDR3: TGTGCCAGCAGCCAAGAATCGGTTCAGGGGCCCCGGGGCGAGCAGTTCTTC. Translated, it gives CASSQESVQGPRGEQFF.

This chain joins TRBV9 and TRBJ1-3, with TRBD1 matching over 9 bases. V gave up 3 bases and J gave up 8 bases; unmatched junction bases: 9. CDR1 is SGDLS, CDR2 YYNGEE, per germline. The CDR3 spans 15 residues. This CDR3 is CASSAGLQGADTIYF. The CDR3 region has the DNA TGTGCCAGCAGCGCTGGACTACAGGGGGCGGACACCATATATTTT.

J is TRBJ2-7 and V is TRBV9; 10 bases fit TRBD1. From germline, CDR1 is SGDLS and CDR2 YYNGEE. The CDR3 runs to 14 residues. V was clipped by 4 bases and J by 3 bases; unmatched bases: 4. The CDR3 protein is CASSPWTGGYEQYF. DNA for the CDR3: TGTGCCAGCAGCCCATGGACAGGGGGCTACGAGCAGTACTTC. Using reference TRBV9 and TRBJ2-7 for the parts outside the CDR3, the full variable domain is DSGVTQTPKHLITATGQRVTLRCSPRSGDLSVYWYQQSLDQGLQFLIQYYNGEERAKGNILERFSAQQFPDLHSELNLSSLELGDSALYFCASSPWTGGYEQYFGPGTRLTVT.

The chain uses TRBV7-9 and TRBJ1-1, with 7 bases lining up with TRBD1. The germline V gene encodes CDR1 SEHNR and CDR2 FQNEAQ (reference sequence). V lost 5 bases to trimming and J lost 2 bases; unmatched junction nucleotides: 8. This CDR3 has 15 residues. The CDR3 nucleotides read TGTGCCAGCAGCCGTCTCAGGGGGTTAAACACTGAAGCTTTCTTT. Translating gives CASSRLRGLNTEAFF.

The chain couples TRBV6-5 to TRBJ1-5, with 8 bases lining up with TRBD1. CDR1 is MNHEY, CDR2 SVGAGI, per germline. With V trimmed by 7 bases and J by 7 bases, 9 bases remained unmatched. The CDR3 has 14 residues. Written as DNA, the CDR3 is TGTGCCAGCACCTGGACAGGGACGGAGCAGCCCCAGCATTTT. It yields the protein CASTWTGTEQPQHF.

In its sample, this clone was seen once. The J gene is TRBJ2-7, the V gene TRBV20-1, with 9 bases aligning to TRBD1. Per germline, CDR1 DFQATT and CDR2 SNEGSKA (reference sequence). This CDR3 has 10 residues. The junction had 4 bases not matched to a gene; V was cut back by 3 bases and J by 13 bases. DNA of the CDR3: TGCAGTGCTAGCTTGGGACAGGGTTACTTC. The encoded protein is CSASLGQGYF.

V is TRBV5-1 and J is TRBJ2-7, with 7 bases aligning to TRBD1. This CDR3 has 16 amino acids. The junction had 14 bases not matched to a gene; V was cut back by 1 base and J by 7 bases. Per germline, CDR1 SGHRS and CDR2 YFSETQ. The CDR3 loop is CASSLNWDSRAVEQYF. The CDR3 DNA reads TGCGCCAGCAGCTTGAATTGGGACAGCCGAGCGGTGGAGCAGTACTTC.

The rearrangement links TRBV29-1 to TRBJ1-5; TRBD1 aligns across 10 bases. The junction had 10 bases not matched to a gene; V was cut back by 6 bases and J by 2 bases. In germline, CDR1 is SQVTM, CDR2 ANQGSEA. CDR3 size: 16 residues. CDR3 in amino acids: CSVKQTGGEGNQPQHF. The CDR3 DNA follows: TGCAGCGTCAAACAGACAGGGGGCGAGGGCAATCAGCCCCAGCATTTT.

V is TRBV7-3 and J is TRBJ2-6, with 9 bases matching TRBD1. Germline CDR1 reads SGHTA; CDR2 reads FQGTGA. V lost 2 bases, J lost 6 bases, and 8 bases stayed unmatched. The CDR3 length is 17 residues. CDR3: CASSLSGTGSPANVLTF. The CDR3 nucleotides read TGTGCCAGCAGCTTATCCGGGACAGGGTCCCCGGCCAACGTCCTGACTTTC.

The chain combines TRBV10-3 with TRBJ2-7, with D possibly TRBD2 on 5 matching bases. Germline loops: CDR1 ENHRY, CDR2 SYGVKD. The CDR3 has 17 amino acids. Trimming cost V 3 bases and J 0 bases, with 18 bases left between them. The CDR3 sequence is CAISDPRRGLSSYEQYF. The CDR3 DNA sequence: TGTGCCATCAGTGACCCCAGGCGAGGACTCAGCTCCTACGAGCAGTACTTC.

The CDR3 DNA reads TGCAGCGTTGGGGCGGGGGTGAACACTGAAGCTTTCTTT. Translating gives CSVGAGVNTEAFF. The V and J genes are TRBV29-1 and TRBJ1-1; D is perhaps TRBD1 (5 bases). The CDR3 length is 13 residues. The V end was cut by 4 bases, the J end by 0 bases, with 9 bases between. The germline gives CDR1 SQVTM, CDR2 ANQGSEA.

The V call is TRBV6-5, the J call TRBJ2-5; possibly TRBD1 for D (5 bases). The germline V gene has CDR1 MNHEY and CDR2 SVGAGI. V lost 3 bases to trimming and J lost 5 bases, with 13 bases between them. The CDR3 contains 14 residues. DNA of the CDR3: TGTGCCAGCAGTTATAGGGGCGCCGGGGAGACCCAGTACTTC. Translation gives CASSYRGAGETQYF.

The chain links TRBV6-5 to TRBJ1-3, with a weak D call TRBD1 (5 bases). The CDR3 covers 14 residues. Germline V CDR1 and CDR2: MNHEY, SVGAGI. Trimming cost V 4 bases and J 3 bases, with 10 bases left between them. This chain's CDR3 is CASSLRGFGNTIYF. The CDR3, as DNA: TGTGCCAGCAGTTTGCGGGGGTTTGGAAACACCATATATTTT.

The chain carries TRBV19 and TRBJ2-7, with a weak D call TRBD1 (6 bases). The CDR3 has 15 amino acids. Germline V gives CDR1 LNHDA, CDR2 SQIVND (reference sequence). Trimming cost V 3 bases and J 2 bases, with 14 bases left between them. This CDR3 is CASSIGAGATYEQYF. The CDR3 DNA reads TGTGCCAGTAGTATCGGAGCAGGGGCTACCTACGAGCAGTACTTC.

The gene calls are TRBV7-9 and TRBJ1-3; TRBD1 is a possible D gene (5 bases). CDR3 length equals 14 residues. V shed 4 bases and J shed 1 base, with 8 bases lying between them. CDR1 SEHNR and CDR2 FQNEAQ come from the germline V gene (reference sequence). DNA for the CDR3: TGTGCCAGCAGCTCCGACAGATCTGGAAACACCATATATTTT. It yields the protein CASSSDRSGNTIYF.

This clone was counted many times. The chain recombines TRBV6-1 with TRBJ1-5; 10 bases are a match to TRBD1. Trimming removed 3 bases from V and 9 bases from J; junction bases left unmatched: 5. Germline V gene lookup returns CDR1 MNHNS and CDR2 SASEGT. The CDR3 totals 14 residues. CDR3: CASSEGTGVGPQHF. The CDR3 DNA sequence: TGTGCCAGCAGTGAGGGGACAGGGGTAGGGCCCCAGCATTTT.

This chain joins TRBV6-5 and TRBJ1-1; no reliable D call. V was clipped by 6 bases and J by 0 bases, with 8 bases between them. The germline gives CDR1 MNHEY, CDR2 SVGAGI. This CDR3 contains 13 residues. CDR3 in DNA: TGTGCCAGCAGACGGGATTTGAACACTGAAGCTTTCTTT. As protein: CASRRDLNTEAFF.

The chain employs TRBV21-1 and TRBJ1-1; the table's D call, TRBD1, has no DNA check behind it. TRBV21-1 is noted as a pseudogene. This CDR3 has 11 amino acids. The CDR3 loop reads CARRDRAQAFF. The CDR3 DNA reads as TGTGCCAGGCGGGACAGGGCCCAAGCTTTCTTT.

This clone appeared a single time. The CDR3: CSVMSNTEAFF. Here the CDR3 DNA reads TGCAGCGTTATGAGCAACACTGAAGCTTTCTTT. The rearrangement links TRBV29-1 to TRBJ1-1; D is ambiguous. V lost 5 bases to trimming and J lost 2 bases, with 6 bases between them. CDR1 is SQVTM and CDR2 is ANQGSEA in the germline V gene. The CDR3 sequence is 11 residues long.

This CDR3 reads CASRSSTGELFF. The CDR3 DNA sequence: TGTGCCAGCAGGTCTAGCACCGGGGAGCTGTTTTTT. The V call is TRBV7-9, the J call TRBJ2-2; D is unresolved. Between the trimmed V and J ends, which lost 6 bases and 4 bases, there was a span of 6 bases. The CDR3 consists of 12 residues. Germline V CDR1 and CDR2: SEHNR, FQNEAQ (reference sequence). The complete variable domain, with remaining parts taken from reference TRBV7-9 and TRBJ2-2, reads DTGVSQNPRHKITKRGQNVTFRCDPISEHNRLYWYRQTLGQGPEFLTYFQNEAQLEKSRLLSDRFSAERPKGSFSTLEIQRTEQGDSAMYLCASRSSTGELFFGEGSRLTVL.

This chain links TRBV28 with TRBJ1-1; 8 bases agree with TRBD1. This CDR3 has 13 amino acids. V was clipped by 4 bases and J by 11 bases; unmatched bases: 9. Germline assignment: CDR1 MDHEN and CDR2 SYDVKM. The CDR3 region has the DNA TGTGCCAGCAGTTCAGCAGGGGGCCTATGGGCTTTCTTT. Protein product: CASSSAGGLWAFF.

The chain joins TRBV7-2 to TRBJ1-2; D possibly corresponds to TRBD1 (5 bases). Germline V gives CDR1 SGHTA, CDR2 FQGNSA. Trimming removed 2 bases from V and 8 bases from J, with 15 bases in between. This CDR3 spans 14 amino acids. CDR3 nucleotide sequence: TGTGCCAGCAGCTTAAGGGGATCCCAAGGGGGCTACACCTTC. Translating it yields CASSLRGSQGGYTF.

This chain connects TRBV5-1 to TRBJ1-2; 7 nucleotides line up with TRBD1. The length of the CDR3 is 14 residues. V lost 4 bases to trimming and J lost 2 bases; unmatched junction nucleotides: 5. CDR1 and CDR2 from the germline V gene are SGHRS and YFSETQ. The CDR3 nucleotides are TGCGCCAGCAGCCCGGCGACAGGGAACTATGGCTACACCTTC. Translating it yields CASSPATGNYGYTF.